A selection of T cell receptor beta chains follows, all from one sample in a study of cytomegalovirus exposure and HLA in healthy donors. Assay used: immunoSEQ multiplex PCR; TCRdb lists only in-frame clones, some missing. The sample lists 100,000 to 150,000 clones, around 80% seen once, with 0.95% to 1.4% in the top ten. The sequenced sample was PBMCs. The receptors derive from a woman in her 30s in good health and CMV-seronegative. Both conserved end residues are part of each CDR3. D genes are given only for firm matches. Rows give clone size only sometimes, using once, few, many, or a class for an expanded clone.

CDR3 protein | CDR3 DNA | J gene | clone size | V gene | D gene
CATSRDGGGWQPQHF | TGTGCCACCAGCAGAGATGGGGGGGGTTGGCAGCCCCAGCATTTT | TRBJ1-5 | - | TRBV15 | -
CASSEKGGTGGNYGYTF | TGTGCCAGCAGTGAAAAGGGGGGGACAGGGGGTAACTATGGCTACACCTTC | TRBJ1-2 | - | TRBV6-1 | TRBD1
CASSLVASGIRGAKNIQYF | TGCGCCAGCAGCTTGGTGGCTAGCGGGATAAGGGGGGCCAAAAACATTCAGTACTTC | TRBJ2-4 | few | TRBV5-1 | TRBD2
CASSPPAGYEQYF | TGTGCCAGCTCACCACCGGCTGGCTACGAGCAGTACTTC | TRBJ2-7 | - | TRBV18 | -
CSSSLGGARYTDTQYF | TGTTCCAGCAGCTTGGGTGGAGCAAGGTACACAGATACGCAGTATTTT | TRBJ2-3 | few | TRBV7-9 | -
CASSSRGNYNEQFF | TGCGCCAGCAGCTCACGAGGCAACTACAATGAGCAGTTCTTC | TRBJ2-1 | - | TRBV5-1 | -
CASGLGRGQPRSETQYF | TGTGCTAGTGGTTTGGGGAGGGGACAGCCTCGTTCGGAGACCCAGTACTTC | TRBJ2-5 | - | TRBV12-5 | -
CASQGSRGRTEAFF | TGTGCCAGTCAGGGAAGTAGAGGCCGCACTGAAGCTTTCTTT | TRBJ1-1 | - | TRBV5-4 | -
CASSPPPTGKFYNEQFF | TGTGCCAGCAGTCCCCCCCCGACAGGGAAGTTTTACAATGAGCAGTTCTTC | TRBJ2-1 | - | TRBV27 | TRBD1
CASSLGGIAEAFF | TGTGCCAGTAGCCTGGGGGGAATCGCTGAAGCTTTCTTT | TRBJ1-1 | - | TRBV19 | -
CAISEPGDLLEQYF | TGTGCCATCAGTGAACCCGGGGACTTACTCGAGCAGTACTTC | TRBJ2-7 | - | TRBV10-3 | -
CASSQGGGEQFF | TGTGCCAGCAGCCAAGGCGGTGGTGAGCAGTTCTTC | TRBJ2-1 | - | TRBV4-2 | -
CASSRGLAGFEQYF | TGTGCCAGCAGCCGGGGACTAGCGGGGTTCGAGCAGTACTTC | TRBJ2-7 | few | TRBV14 | TRBD2
CASSLDQGGSIAKNIQYF | TGTGCCAGCAGCTTAGATCAAGGGGGTTCTATAGCCAAAAACATTCAGTACTTC | TRBJ2-4 | - | TRBV11-3 | -
CASSRQPTDTQYF | TGCGCCAGTTCCCGACAACCCACAGATACGCAGTATTTT | TRBJ2-3 | - | TRBV5-1 | -
CAWDQGPDYGYTF | TGTGCCTGGGATCAGGGGCCCGACTATGGCTACACCTTC | TRBJ1-2 | few | TRBV30 | -
CASTQDPKADKETQYF | TGCGCCAGTACCCAAGACCCTAAAGCGGATAAAGAGACCCAGTACTTC | TRBJ2-5 | - | TRBV10-1 | -
CASSLVSGGPQETQYF | TGTGCCAGCAGCTTAGTATCGGGGGGCCCCCAAGAGACCCAGTACTTC | TRBJ2-5 | few | TRBV7-9 | -
CASSLDPLGGLAYEQYF | TGCGCCAGCAGCTTGGATCCCCTGGGAGGGTTAGCCTACGAGCAGTACTTC | TRBJ2-7 | - | TRBV5-1 | TRBD2
CASSLSGTTAEQYF | TGTGCCAGCAGCTTATCCGGGACTACAGCTGAGCAGTACTTC | TRBJ2-5 | - | TRBV7-8 | TRBD2
CASGLPTSGSTDTQYF | TGTGCTAGTGGTTTGCCTACTAGCGGAAGCACAGATACGCAGTATTTT | TRBJ2-3 | - | TRBV12-5 | TRBD2